This T cell receptor (beta chain) is from a study of shared clonotypes between healthy human individuals. Naive CD4+ cells were CD45RA-selected; the remaining cells were memory. Authors' data handling: Junction-only immunoSEQ sequences carried no quality scores, so filtering differed. The method was immunoSEQ multiplex PCR; TCRdb's version includes in-frame clones alone and lacks a portion of them. V and J calls plus clone size are reproduced from that table; the DNA served to infer D and trimming. This repertoire shows 2 million to 2.5 million clones, more than 90% found once; its top ten account for roughly 0.13%. General study results and limits: For naive CD4 cells, roughly 5% of clonotypes were shared across a handful of donors. Larger estimated richness was generally seen in naive subsets than in memory subsets.

As concerns this clone: As yet, its antigen is unknown.

CDR1 SNHLY and CDR2 FYNNEI come from the germline V gene. Trimming stripped 8 bases from V and 4 bases from J, with 13 bases between. The CDR3 consists of 13 residues. The sample comprised naive CD4+ T cells sorted from blood. Subset noted: CD45RA+ positively selected. This receptor was obtained from a man between 18 and 29 years old in good health. The chain links TRBV2 to TRBJ2-3; D is unclear. As DNA, the CDR3 is TGTGCCAGCGAGAAGACCTTAGCAGATACGCAGTATTTT. This gives the protein CASEKTLADTQYF.